The rows below give T cell receptor beta chains drawn from one sample of a study of cytomegalovirus exposure and HLA in healthy donors. TCRdb keeps only in-frame clones here, not all; method: immunoSEQ multiplex PCR. This sample has approximately 120,000 clones, with about 96% found just once. The sample was PBMCs. These receptors were collected from a young man in good health and CMV-seronegative. Both conserved end residues are part of each CDR3. The order of the fields is CDR3 length, J gene, clone size, V gene, D gene, CDR3 protein, CDR3 DNA. A D gene is named only where the DNA matches it firmly. Where a row states a size, it is once, few, many or the class of an expanded clone; other rows omit it.

13 TRBJ2-5 NA TRBV6-1 NA CASRRGPQETQYF TGTGCCAGCAGGCGGGGCCCTCAAGAGACCCAGTACTTC
17 TRBJ2-1 NA TRBV19 TRBD2 CASKGLAGGRSYNEQFF TGTGCCAGCAAGGGACTAGCGGGAGGCCGCTCCTACAATGAGCAGTTCTTC
12 TRBJ2-7 NA TRBV28 NA CASSWASYEQYF TGTGCCAGCAGTTGGGCCTCCTACGAGCAGTACTTC
17 TRBJ2-1 NA TRBV7-6 TRBD2 CASSSSSGSFSYNEQFF TGTGCCAGCAGCTCCTCTAGCGGGAGCTTCTCCTACAATGAGCAGTTCTTC
15 TRBJ1-2 NA TRBV7-9 NA CASSLGRNANYGYTF TGTGCCAGCAGCTTAGGCAGGAATGCTAACTATGGCTACACCTTC
12 TRBJ1-2 NA TRBV5-4 NA CASSFRVGGYTF TGTGCCAGCAGCTTCAGGGTAGGTGGCTACACCTTC
12 TRBJ1-2 NA TRBV9 NA CASSPGGYGYTF TGTGCCAGCAGCCCGGGAGGGTATGGCTACACCTTC
15 TRBJ2-7 NA TRBV27 TRBD1 CASSSTGAGSYEQYF TGTGCCAGCAGTTCCACAGGGGCTGGCTCCTACGAGCAGTACTTC
16 TRBJ2-1 NA TRBV29-1 TRBD1 CSVEPDRGQGDNEQFF TGCAGCGTTGAACCCGACAGGGGGCAAGGGGACAATGAGCAGTTCTTC
14 TRBJ1-5 NA TRBV2 NA CASRGTGNNQPQHF TGTGCCAGCAGGGGTACAGGGAACAATCAGCCCCAGCATTTT
12 TRBJ1-2 once TRBV28 NA CASSPRVPNYTF TGTGCCAGCAGTCCGCGAGTACCTAACTACACCTTC
14 TRBJ2-2 NA TRBV11-2 NA CASSLRWNTGELFF TGTGCCAGCAGTCTCCGGTGGAACACCGGGGAGCTGTTTTTT